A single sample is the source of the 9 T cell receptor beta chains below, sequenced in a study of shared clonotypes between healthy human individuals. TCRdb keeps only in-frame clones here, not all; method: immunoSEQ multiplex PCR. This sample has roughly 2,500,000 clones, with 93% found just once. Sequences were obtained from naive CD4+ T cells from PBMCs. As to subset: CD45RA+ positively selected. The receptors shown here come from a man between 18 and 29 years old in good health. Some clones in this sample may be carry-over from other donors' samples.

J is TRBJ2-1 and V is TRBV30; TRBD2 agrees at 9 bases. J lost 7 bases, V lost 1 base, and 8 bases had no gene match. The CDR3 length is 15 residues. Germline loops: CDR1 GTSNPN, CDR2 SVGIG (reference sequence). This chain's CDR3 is CAWSGASGIVNEQFF. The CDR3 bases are TGTGCCTGGAGTGGGGCTAGCGGGATTGTAAATGAGCAGTTCTTC.

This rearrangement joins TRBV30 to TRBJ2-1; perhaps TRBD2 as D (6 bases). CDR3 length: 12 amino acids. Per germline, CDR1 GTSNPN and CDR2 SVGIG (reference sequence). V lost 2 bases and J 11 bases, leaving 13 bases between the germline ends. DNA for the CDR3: TGTGCCTGGAGTATTTTCGGGGGTAAGCAGTTCTTC. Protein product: CAWSIFGGKQFF.

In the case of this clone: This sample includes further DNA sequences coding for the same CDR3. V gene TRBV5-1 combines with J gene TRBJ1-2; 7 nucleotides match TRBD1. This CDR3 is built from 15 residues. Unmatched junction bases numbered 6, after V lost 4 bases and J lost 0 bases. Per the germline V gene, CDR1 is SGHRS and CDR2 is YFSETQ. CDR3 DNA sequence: TGCGCCAGCAGCCCGGCCGGGACAGCTAACTATGGCTACACCTTC. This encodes CASSPAGTANYGYTF.

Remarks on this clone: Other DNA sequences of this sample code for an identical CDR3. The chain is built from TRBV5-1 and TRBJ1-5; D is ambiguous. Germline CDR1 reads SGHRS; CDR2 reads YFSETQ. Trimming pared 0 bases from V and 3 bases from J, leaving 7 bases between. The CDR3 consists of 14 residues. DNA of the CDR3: TGCGCCAGCAGCTTGGATAGTTTCAATCAGCCCCAGCATTTT. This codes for CASSLDSFNQPQHF.

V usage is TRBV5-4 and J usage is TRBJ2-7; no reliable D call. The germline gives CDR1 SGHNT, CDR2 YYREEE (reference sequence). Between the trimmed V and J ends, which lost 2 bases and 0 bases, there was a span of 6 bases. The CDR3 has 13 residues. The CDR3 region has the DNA TGTGCCAGCAGCTTTGGCAGCTCCTACGAGCAGTACTTC. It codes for CASSFGSSYEQYF.

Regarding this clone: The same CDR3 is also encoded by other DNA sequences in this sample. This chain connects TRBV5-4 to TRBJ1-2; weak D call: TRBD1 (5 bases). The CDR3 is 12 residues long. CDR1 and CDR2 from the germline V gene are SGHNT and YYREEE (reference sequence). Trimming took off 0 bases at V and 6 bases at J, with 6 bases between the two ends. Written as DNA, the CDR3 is TGTGCCAGCAGCTTGGTCAGGGATGGCTACACCTTC. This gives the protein CASSLVRDGYTF.

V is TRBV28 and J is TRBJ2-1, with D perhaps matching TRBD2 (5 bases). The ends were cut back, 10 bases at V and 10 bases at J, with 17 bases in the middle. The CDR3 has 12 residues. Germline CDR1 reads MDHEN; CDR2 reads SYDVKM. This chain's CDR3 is CAMGQSSGEQFF. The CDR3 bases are TGTGCCATGGGTCAATCCTCGGGGGAGCAGTTCTTC.

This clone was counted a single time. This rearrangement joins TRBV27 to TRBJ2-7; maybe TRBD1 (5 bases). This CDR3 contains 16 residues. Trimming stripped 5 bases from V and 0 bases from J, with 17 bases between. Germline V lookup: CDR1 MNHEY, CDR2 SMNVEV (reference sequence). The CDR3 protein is CASSLGAPGNSYEQYF. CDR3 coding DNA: TGTGCCAGCAGTCTAGGGGCGCCGGGTAACTCCTACGAGCAGTACTTC.

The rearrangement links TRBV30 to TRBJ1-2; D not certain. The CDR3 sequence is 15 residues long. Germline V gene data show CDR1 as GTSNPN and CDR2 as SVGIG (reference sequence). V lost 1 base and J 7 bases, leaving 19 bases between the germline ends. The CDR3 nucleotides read TGTGCCTGGAGTGCCCCCAGGTGGGGAGAAGTTGGCTACACCTTC. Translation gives CAWSAPRWGEVGYTF.